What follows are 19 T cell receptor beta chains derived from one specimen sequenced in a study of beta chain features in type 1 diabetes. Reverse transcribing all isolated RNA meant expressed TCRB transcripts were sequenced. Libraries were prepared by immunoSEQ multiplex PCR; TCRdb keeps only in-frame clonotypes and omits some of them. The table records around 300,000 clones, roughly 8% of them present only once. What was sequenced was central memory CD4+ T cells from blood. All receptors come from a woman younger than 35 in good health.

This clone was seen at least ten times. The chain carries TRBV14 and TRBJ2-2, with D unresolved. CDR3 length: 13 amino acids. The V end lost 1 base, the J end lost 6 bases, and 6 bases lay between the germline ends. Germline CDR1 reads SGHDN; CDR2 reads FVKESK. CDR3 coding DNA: TGTGCCAGCAGCCAAGTGGGCCCCGGGGAGCTGTTTTTT. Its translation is CASSQVGPGELFF.

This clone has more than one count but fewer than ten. CDR3 amino acids: CSVGSHGYTF. The CDR3 coding sequence is TGCAGCGTAGGCAGCCATGGCTACACCTTC. This rearrangement joins TRBV29-1 to TRBJ1-2; D call uncertain. The CDR3 is made up of 10 amino acids. Looked up from germline, CDR1 is SQVTM and CDR2 is ANQGSEA. V gave up 6 bases and J gave up 6 bases, with 8 bases separating them.

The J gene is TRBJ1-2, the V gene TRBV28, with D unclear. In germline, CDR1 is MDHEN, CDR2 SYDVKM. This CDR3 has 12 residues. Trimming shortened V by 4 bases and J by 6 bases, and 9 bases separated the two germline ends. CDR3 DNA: TGTGCCAGCAGTTGGAGGGAACATGGCTACACCTTC. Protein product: CASSWREHGYTF.

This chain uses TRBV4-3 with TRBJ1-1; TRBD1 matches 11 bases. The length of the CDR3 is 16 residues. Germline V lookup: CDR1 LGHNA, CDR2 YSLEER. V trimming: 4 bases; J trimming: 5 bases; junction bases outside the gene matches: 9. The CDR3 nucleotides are TGCGCCAGCAGCCTGGTCCCCGGGACAGGGGGTACTGAAGCTTTCTTT. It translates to CASSLVPGTGGTEAFF.

CDR3 nucleotide sequence: TGTGCCAGCAGGGACAGGGACTACGAGCAGTACTTC. As protein: CASRDRDYEQYF. The chain employs TRBV2 and TRBJ2-7; 8 nucleotides agree with TRBD1. The junction had 1 base not matched to a gene; V was cut back by 6 bases and J by 3 bases. The CDR3 totals 12 residues. Germline V gene sequence: CDR1 SNHLY, CDR2 FYNNEI. The full variable domain, its missing parts supplied by reference TRBV2 and TRBJ2-7, is EPEVTQTPSHQVTQMGQEVILRCVPISNHLYFYWYRQILGQKVEFLVSFYNNEISEKSEIFDDQFSVERPDGSNFTLKIRSTKLEDSAMYFCASRDRDYEQYFGPGTRLTVT.

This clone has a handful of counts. For the CDR3, the DNA is TGCAGCGTTGGCAGTAGCGGGAGTACGATCGGTACGGAGCAGTACTTC. Its translation: CSVGSSGSTIGTEQYF. The V gene is TRBV29-1, the J gene TRBJ2-7, with 9 bases that match TRBD2. CDR3 length: 16 residues. In germline, CDR1 is SQVTM, CDR2 ANQGSEA. V shed 4 bases, J shed 7 bases, and the junction held 17 bases outside the gene matches.

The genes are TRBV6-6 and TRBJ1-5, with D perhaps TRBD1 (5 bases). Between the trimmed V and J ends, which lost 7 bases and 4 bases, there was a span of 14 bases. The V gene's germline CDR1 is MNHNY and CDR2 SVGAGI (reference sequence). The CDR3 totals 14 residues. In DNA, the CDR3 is TGTGCCAGCAATGGGGGGAGTCGGAATCAGCCCCAGCATTTT. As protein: CASNGGSRNQPQHF.

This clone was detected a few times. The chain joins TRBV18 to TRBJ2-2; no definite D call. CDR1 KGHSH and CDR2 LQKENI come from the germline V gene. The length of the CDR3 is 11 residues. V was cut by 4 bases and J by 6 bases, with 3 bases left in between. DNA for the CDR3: TGTGCCAGCTCACTCTCCGGGGAGCTGTTTTTT. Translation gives CASSLSGELFF.

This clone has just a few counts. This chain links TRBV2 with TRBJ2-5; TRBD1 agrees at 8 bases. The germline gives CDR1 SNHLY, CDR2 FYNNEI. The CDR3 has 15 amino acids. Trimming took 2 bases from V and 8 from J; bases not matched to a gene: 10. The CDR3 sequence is CASSEYGQGQSTQYF. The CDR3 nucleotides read TGTGCCAGCAGTGAATACGGACAGGGACAGAGTACCCAGTACTTC.

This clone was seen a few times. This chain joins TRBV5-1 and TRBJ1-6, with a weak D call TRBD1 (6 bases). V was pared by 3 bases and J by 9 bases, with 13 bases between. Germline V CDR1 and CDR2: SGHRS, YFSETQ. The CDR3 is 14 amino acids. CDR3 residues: CASSSQGPGSPLHF. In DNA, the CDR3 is TGCGCCAGCAGCTCACAGGGCCCGGGTTCACCCCTCCACTTT.

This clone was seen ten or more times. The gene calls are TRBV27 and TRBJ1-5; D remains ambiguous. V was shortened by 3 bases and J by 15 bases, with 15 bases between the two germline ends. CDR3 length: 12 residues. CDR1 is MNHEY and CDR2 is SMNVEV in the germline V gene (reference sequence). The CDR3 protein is CASSFPPGFMHF. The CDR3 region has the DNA TGTGCCAGCAGTTTCCCACCGGGCTTCATGCATTTT.

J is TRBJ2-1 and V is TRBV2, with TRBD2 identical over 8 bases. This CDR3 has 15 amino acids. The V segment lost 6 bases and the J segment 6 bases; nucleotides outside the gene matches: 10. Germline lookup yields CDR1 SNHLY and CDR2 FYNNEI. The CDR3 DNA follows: TGTGCCAGCAGGAGGGGTCTAGCGGGCACCAATGAGCAGTTCTTC. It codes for CASRRGLAGTNEQFF.

CDR3 bases: TGTGCCAGTAGTATTCCAGGGGCGGGCACCGGGGAGCTGTTTTTT. The encoded protein is CASSIPGAGTGELFF. The rearrangement joins TRBV19 to TRBJ2-2; possibly TRBD1 for D (6 bases). CDR1 and CDR2 (germline): LNHDA, SQIVND (reference sequence). This CDR3 has 15 amino acids. V shed 3 bases and J shed 4 bases, with 12 bases lying between them.

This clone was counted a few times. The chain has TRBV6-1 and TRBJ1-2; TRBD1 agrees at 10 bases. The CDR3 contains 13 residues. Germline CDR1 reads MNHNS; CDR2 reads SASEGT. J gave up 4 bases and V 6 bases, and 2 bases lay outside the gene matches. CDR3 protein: CASSRTGGYGYTF. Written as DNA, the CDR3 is TGTGCCAGCAGCAGGACAGGGGGCTATGGCTACACCTTC.

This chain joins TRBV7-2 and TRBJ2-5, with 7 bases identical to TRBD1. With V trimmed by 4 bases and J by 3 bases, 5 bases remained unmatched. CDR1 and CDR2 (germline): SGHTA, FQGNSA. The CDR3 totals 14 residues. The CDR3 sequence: CASSSNRGKETQYF. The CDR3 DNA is TGTGCCAGCAGCTCGAACAGGGGAAAAGAGACCCAGTACTTC. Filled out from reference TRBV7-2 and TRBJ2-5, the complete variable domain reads GAGVSQSPSNKVTEKGKDVELRCDPISGHTALYWYRQSLGQGLEFLIYFQGNSAPDKSGLPSDRFSAERTGGSVSTLTIQRTQQEDSAVYLCASSSNRGKETQYFGPGTRLLVL.

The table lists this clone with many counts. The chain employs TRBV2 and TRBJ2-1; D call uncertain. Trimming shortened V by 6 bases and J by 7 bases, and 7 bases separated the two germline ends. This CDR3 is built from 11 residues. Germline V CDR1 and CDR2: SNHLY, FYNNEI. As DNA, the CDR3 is TGTGCCAGCAGCCTCAAAAATGAGCAGTTCTTC. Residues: CASSLKNEQFF.

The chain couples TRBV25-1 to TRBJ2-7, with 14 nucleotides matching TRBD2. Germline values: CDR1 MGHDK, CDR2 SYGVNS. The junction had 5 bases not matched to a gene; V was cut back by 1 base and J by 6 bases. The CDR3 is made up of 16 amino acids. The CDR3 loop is CASSEWAGTSGSEQYF. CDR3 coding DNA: TGTGCCAGCAGTGAATGGGCTGGGACTAGCGGGAGCGAGCAGTACTTC.

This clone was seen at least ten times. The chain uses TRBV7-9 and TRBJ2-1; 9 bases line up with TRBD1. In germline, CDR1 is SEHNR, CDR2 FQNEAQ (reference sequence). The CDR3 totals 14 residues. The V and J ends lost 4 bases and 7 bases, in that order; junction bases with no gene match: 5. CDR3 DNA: TGTGCCAGCAGCTCTGGGACAGGGCGGAATGAGCAGTTCTTC. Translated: CASSSGTGRNEQFF.

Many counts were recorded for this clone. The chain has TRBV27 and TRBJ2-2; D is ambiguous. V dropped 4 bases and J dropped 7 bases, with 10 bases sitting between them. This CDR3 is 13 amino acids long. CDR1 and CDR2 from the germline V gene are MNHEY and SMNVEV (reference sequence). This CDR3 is CASSYSDLGELFF. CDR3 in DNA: TGTGCCAGCAGTTATTCAGACCTCGGGGAGCTGTTTTTT.